The clone carrying this T cell receptor (beta chain) was observed a handful of times. Its antigen remains unknown. Using immunoSEQ multiplex PCR, the repertoire was profiled, and TCRdb retains in-frame clones only, with some absent. Here the sample spans around 200,000 clones, approximately 75% being singletons. This CDR3 contains 14 residues. These data originate in a study of cytotoxic CD8 clonotypes in ibrutinib-treated CLL. Notes on the study in general: In sustained-remission versus progressing patients, sampling times differed.

The chain combines TRBV1 with TRBJ2-5; the table's D call of TRBD2 was not tested on the DNA. TRBV1 is shown as a pseudogene. The receptor comes from a human donor with chronic lymphocytic leukemia. This specimen was PBMCs, taken after 12 months of ibrutinib treatment. The chain's CDR3 is CTSGGLAGQETQYF. The CDR3 nucleotides read TGCACCAGCGGAGGACTAGCGGGCCAAGAGACCCAGTACTTC.